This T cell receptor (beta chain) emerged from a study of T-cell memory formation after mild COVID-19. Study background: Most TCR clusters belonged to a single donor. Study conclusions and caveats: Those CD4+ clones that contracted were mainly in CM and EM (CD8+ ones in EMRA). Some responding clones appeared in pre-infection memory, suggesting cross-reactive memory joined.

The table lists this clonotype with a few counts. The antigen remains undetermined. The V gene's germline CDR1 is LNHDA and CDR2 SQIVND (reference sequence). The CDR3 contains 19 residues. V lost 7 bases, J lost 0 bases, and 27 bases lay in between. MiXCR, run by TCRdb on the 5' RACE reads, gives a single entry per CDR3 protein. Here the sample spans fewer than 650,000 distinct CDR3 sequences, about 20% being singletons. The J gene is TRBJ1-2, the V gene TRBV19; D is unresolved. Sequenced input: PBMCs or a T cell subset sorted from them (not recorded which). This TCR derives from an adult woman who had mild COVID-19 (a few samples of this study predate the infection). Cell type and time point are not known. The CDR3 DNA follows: TGTGCCAGTATGGGTCAGCCGGTACCTGATACAAGGGCTAACTATGGCTACACCTTC. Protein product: CASMGQPVPDTRANYGYTF.